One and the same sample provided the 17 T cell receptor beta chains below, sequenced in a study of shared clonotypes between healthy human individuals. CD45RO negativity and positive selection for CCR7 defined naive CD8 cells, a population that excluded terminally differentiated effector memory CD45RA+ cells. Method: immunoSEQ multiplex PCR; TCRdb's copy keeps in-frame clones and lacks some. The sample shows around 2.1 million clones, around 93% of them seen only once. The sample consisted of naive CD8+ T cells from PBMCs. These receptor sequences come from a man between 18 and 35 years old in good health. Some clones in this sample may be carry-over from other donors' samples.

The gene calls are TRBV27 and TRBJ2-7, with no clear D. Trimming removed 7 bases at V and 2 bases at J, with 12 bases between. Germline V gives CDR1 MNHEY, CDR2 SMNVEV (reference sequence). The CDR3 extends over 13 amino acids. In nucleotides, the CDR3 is TGTGCCAGCACCACTTCGCCCCCCTACGAGCAGTACTTC. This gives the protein CASTTSPPYEQYF.

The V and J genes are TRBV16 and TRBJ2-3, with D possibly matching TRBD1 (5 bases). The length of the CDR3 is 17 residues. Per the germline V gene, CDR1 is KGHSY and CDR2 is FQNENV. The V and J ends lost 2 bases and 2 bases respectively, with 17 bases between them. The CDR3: CASSQEQWGHHTDTQYF. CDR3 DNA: TGTGCCAGCAGCCAAGAGCAGTGGGGCCACCACACAGATACGCAGTATTTT.

Here the CDR3 reads CASSQLGGSGANVLTF. As DNA, the CDR3 is TGCGCCAGCAGTCAGCTGGGCGGCTCTGGGGCCAACGTCCTGACTTTC. This chain links TRBV23-1 with TRBJ2-6; D is undetermined. TRBV23-1 counts as an open reading frame of uncertain function. V was shortened by 3 bases and J by 0 bases, with 9 bases between the two germline ends. The CDR3 spans 16 residues.

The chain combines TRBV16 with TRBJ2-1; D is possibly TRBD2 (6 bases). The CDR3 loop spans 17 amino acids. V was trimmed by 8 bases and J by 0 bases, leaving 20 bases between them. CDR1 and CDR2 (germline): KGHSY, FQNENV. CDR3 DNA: TGTGCCAGCTATCCCGGCGGGACGGTGAGCTCCTACAATGAGCAGTTCTTC. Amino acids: CASYPGGTVSSYNEQFF.

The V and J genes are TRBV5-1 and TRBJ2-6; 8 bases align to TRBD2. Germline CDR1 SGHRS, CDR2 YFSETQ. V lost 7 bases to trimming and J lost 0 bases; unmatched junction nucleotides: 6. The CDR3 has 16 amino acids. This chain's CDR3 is CASREGYLSGANVLTF. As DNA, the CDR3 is TGCGCCAGCCGGGAGGGCTACCTCTCTGGGGCCAACGTCCTGACTTTC.

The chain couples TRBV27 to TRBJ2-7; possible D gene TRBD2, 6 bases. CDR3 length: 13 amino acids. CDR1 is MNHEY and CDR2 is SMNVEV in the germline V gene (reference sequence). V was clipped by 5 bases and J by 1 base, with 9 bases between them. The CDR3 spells CASSEGRSYEQYF. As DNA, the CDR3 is TGTGCCAGCAGTGAGGGGAGGTCCTACGAGCAGTACTTC.

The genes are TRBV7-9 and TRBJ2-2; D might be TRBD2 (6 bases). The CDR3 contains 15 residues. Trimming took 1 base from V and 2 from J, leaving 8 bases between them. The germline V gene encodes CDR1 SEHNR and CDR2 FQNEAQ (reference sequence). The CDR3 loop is CASSLVGTNTGELFF. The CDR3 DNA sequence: TGTGCCAGCAGCTTAGTCGGGACTAACACCGGGGAGCTGTTTTTT.

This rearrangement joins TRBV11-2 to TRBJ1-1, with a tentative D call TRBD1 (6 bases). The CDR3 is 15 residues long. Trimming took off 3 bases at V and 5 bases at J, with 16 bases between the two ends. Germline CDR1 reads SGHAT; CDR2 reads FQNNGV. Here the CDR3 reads CASSLKGGRRTEAFF. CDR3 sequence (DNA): TGTGCCAGCAGCTTGAAGGGGGGGCGGAGGACTGAAGCTTTCTTT.

The CDR3 region is CASSVLTGAYGYTF. DNA for the CDR3: TGTGCCAGCAGTGTGCTTACAGGGGCTTATGGCTACACCTTC. The chain employs TRBV6-1 and TRBJ1-2; 7 bases map to TRBD1. This CDR3 has 14 amino acids. Germline-derived CDR1 and CDR2 are MNHNS and SASEGT. Trimming took 4 bases from V and 5 from J; bases not matched to a gene: 7.

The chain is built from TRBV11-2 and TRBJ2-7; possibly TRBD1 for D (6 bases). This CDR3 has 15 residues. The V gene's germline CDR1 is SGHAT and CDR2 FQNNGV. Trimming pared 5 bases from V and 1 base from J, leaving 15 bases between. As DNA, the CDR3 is TGTGCCAGCAGCCCCGACGGCAGGGGTTCCTACGAGCAGTACTTC. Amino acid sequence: CASSPDGRGSYEQYF.

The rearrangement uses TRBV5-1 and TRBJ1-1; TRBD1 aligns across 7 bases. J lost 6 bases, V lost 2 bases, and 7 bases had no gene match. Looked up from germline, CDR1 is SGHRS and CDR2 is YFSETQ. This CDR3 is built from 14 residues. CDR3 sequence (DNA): TGCGCCAGCAGCTTTGAAGGGGGCTGGGCTGAAGCTTTCTTT. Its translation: CASSFEGGWAEAFF.

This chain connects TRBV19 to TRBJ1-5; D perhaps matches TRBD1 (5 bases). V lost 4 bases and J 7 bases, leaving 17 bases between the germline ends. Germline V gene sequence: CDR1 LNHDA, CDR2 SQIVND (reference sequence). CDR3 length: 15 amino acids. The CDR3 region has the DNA TGTGCCAGTAGTACGCCCCCCGGGGGAGGGCAGCCCCAGCATTTT. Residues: CASSTPPGGGQPQHF.

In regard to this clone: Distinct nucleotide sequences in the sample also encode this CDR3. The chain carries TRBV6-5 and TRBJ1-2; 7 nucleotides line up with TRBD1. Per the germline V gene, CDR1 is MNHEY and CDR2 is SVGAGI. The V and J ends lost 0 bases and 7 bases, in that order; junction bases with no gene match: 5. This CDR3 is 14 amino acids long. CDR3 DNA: TGTGCCAGCAGTTACTCGGAGGGGGCTCTTGGCTACACCTTC. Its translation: CASSYSEGALGYTF.

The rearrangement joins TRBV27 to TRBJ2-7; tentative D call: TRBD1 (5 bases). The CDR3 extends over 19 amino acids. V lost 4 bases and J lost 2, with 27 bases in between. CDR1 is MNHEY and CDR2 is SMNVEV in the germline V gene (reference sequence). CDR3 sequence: CASSSDTPLRGQGAYEQYF. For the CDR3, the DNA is TGTGCCAGCAGTTCCGATACCCCCCTTAGGGGCCAAGGGGCCTACGAGCAGTACTTC.

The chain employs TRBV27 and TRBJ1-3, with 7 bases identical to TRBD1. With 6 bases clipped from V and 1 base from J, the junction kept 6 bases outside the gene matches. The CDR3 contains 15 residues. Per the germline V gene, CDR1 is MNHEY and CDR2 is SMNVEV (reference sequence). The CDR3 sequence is CASSPRQGSGNTIYF. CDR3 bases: TGTGCCAGCAGCCCGAGACAGGGTTCTGGAAACACCATATATTTT.

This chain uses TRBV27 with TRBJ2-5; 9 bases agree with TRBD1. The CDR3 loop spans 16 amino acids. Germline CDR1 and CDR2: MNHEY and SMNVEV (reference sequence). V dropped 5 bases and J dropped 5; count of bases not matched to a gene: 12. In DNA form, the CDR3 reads TGTGCCAGCAGTACGGGGACAGGGCTTTTTCGGGAGACCCAGTACTTC. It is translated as CASSTGTGLFRETQYF.

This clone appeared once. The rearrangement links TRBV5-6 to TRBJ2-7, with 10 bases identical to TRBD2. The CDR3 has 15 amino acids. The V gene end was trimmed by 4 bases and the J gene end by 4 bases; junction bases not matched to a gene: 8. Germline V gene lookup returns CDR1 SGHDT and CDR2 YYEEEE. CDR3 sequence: CASSLRSGRGYEQYF. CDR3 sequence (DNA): TGTGCCAGCAGCCTACGAAGCGGGAGGGGTTACGAGCAGTACTTC.